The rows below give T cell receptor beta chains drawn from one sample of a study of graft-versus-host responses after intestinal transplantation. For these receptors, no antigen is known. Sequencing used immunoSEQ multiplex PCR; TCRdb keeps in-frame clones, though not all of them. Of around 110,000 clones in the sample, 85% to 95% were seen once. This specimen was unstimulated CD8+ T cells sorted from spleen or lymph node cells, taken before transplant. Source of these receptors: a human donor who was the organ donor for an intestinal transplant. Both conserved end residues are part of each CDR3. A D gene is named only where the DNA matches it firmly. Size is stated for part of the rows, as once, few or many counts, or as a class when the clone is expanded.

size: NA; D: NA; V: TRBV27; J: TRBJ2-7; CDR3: CASSPTGSYEQYF; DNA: TGTGCCAGCAGCCCGACCGGATCCTACGAGCAGTACTTC
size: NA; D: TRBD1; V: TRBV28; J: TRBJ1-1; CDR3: CASSSTGPPEAFF; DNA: TGTGCCAGCAGTTCGACAGGGCCACCTGAAGCTTTCTTT
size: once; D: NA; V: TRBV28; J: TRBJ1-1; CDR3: CASSSPGTLNTEAFF; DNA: TGTGCCAGCAGTTCCCCCGGGACACTCAACACTGAAGCTTTCTTT
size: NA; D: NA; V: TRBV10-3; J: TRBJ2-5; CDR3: CAISESGFQETQYF; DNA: TGTGCCATCAGTGAGTCGGGGTTCCAGGAGACCCAGTACTTC
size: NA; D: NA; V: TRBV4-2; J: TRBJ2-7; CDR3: CASSQESLDFYEQYF; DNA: TGTGCCAGCAGCCAAGAGAGCCTAGACTTCTACGAGCAGTACTTC
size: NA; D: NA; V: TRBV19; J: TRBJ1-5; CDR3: CASSEIGNQPQHF; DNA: TGTGCCAGTAGTGAGATAGGTAATCAGCCCCAGCATTTT
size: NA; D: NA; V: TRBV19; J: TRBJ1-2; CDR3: CASSPDGKGYTF; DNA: TGTGCCAGTAGCCCCGATGGGAAAGGCTACACCTTC
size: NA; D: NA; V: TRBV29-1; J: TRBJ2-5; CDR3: CSVRLETQYF; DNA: TGCAGCGTTCGGTTAGAGACCCAGTACTTC
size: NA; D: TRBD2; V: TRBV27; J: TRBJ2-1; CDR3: CASSFSGGPYNEQFF; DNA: TGTGCCAGCAGTTTTTCGGGAGGGCCCTACAATGAGCAGTTCTTC
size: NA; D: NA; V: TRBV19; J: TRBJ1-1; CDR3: CASSTRTANTEAFF; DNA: TGTGCCAGTAGTACTCGGACAGCGAACACTGAAGCTTTCTTT
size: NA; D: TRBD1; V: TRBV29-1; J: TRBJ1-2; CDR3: CSVRDRVGGYTF; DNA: TGCAGCGTTCGCGACAGGGTTGGTGGCTACACCTTC
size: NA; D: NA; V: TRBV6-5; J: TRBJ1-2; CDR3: CASTLTGPNYGYTF; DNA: TGTGCCAGCACCCTGACGGGTCCCAACTATGGCTACACCTTC
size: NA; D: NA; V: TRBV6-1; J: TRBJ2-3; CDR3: CASSVEGTTSTDTQYF; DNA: TGTGCCAGCAGTGTTGAGGGAACCACTAGCACAGATACGCAGTATTTT
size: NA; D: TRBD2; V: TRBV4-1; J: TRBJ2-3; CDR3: CASSPTGTSGSDTQYF; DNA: TGCGCCAGCAGCCCCACAGGAACTAGCGGGAGCGATACGCAGTATTTT
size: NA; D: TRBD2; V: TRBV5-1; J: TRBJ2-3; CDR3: CASSLGGTSLDTQYF; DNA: TGCGCCAGCAGCTTGGGGGGGACTAGTCTGGATACGCAGTATTTT
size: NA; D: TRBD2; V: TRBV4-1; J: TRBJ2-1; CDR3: CASSQELSSGRTEQFF; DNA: TGCGCCAGCAGCCAAGAATTGTCTAGCGGGAGGACTGAGCAGTTCTTC
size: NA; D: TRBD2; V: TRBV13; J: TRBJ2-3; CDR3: CASSLGLAARRGTDTQYF; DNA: TGTGCCAGCAGCTTGGGGCTAGCGGCCAGGCGGGGCACAGATACGCAGTATTTT
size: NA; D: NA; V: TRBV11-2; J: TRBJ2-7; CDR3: CASSLVQAYEQYF; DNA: TGTGCCAGCAGCTTAGTGCAGGCCTACGAGCAGTACTTC
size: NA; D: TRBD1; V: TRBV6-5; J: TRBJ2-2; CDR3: CASSPGQYTGELFF; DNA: TGTGCCAGCAGCCCGGGACAGTACACCGGGGAGCTGTTTTTT
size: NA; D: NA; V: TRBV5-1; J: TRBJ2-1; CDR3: CASSRPGQRTSSAYNEQFF; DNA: TGCGCCAGCAGCAGGCCGGGACAGAGGACTAGCTCGGCCTACAATGAGCAGTTCTTC
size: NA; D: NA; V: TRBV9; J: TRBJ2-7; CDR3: CASSSRDRAYEQYF; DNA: TGTGCCAGCAGCTCCCGGGACCGCGCGTACGAGCAGTACTTC
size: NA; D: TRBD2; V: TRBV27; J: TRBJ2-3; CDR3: CASSITAGTSTDTQYF; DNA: TGTGCCAGCAGTATAACCGCCGGGACTAGTACAGATACGCAGTATTTT
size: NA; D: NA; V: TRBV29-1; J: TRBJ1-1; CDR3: CSVSGDIPNTEAFF; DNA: TGCAGCGTTTCCGGGGACATCCCGAACACTGAAGCTTTCTTT
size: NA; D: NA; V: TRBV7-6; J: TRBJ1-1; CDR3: CASSLVSRGSTEAFF; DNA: TGTGCCAGCAGCTTAGTGTCCAGGGGAAGCACTGAAGCTTTCTTT
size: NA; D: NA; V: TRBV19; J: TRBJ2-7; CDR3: CASSISPRSYEQYF; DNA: TGTGCCAGTAGTATAAGCCCTCGCTCCTACGAGCAGTACTTC
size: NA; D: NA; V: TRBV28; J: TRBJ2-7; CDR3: CASTGSTPLYEQYF; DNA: TGTGCCAGCACCGGATCAACCCCCCTCTACGAGCAGTACTTC
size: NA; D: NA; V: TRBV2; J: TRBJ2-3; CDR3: CASRGRWDTDTQYF; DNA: TGTGCCAGCAGGGGACGGTGGGACACAGATACGCAGTATTTT
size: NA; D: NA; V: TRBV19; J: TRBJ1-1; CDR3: CASKDQENTEAFF; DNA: TGTGCCAGTAAAGATCAGGAGAACACTGAAGCTTTCTTT
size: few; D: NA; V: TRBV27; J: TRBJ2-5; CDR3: CASSFGRATGETQYF; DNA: TGTGCCAGCAGTTTCGGTCGGGCGACGGGAGAGACCCAGTACTTC
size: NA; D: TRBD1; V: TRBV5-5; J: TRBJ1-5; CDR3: CASSPTGGNQPQHF; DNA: TGTGCCAGCAGCCCGACAGGGGGTAATCAGCCCCAGCATTTT